The 30 T cell receptor beta chains reported below all come from one sample, sequenced in a study of PD-1 blockade in classical Hodgkin lymphoma. Following autologous stem cell transplantation, relapse occurred in every patient, and exposure to brentuximab vedotin varied. Assay used: immunoSEQ multiplex PCR; TCRdb lists only in-frame clones, some missing. The sample holds 11,000 to 15,000 clones, more than 75% seen once. The sequenced sample was peripheral blood mononuclear cells (PBMCs), obtained at baseline. The source of these receptors is a human donor with classical Hodgkin lymphoma.

J is TRBJ2-7 and V is TRBV5-1, with D possibly being TRBD1 (5 bases). The CDR3 is made up of 14 amino acids. Germline V gene data show CDR1 as SGHRS and CDR2 as YFSETQ. The ends were cut back, 2 bases at V and 5 bases at J, with 14 bases in the middle. CDR3 loop: CASSLSDIRDEQYF. The CDR3 DNA follows: TGCGCCAGCAGCTTATCGGACATCCGGGACGAGCAGTACTTC.

The V call is TRBV5-1, the J call TRBJ2-3; 7 positions agree with TRBD2. The trim removed 5 bases at V and 1 base at J, leaving 1 base unmatched. CDR3 length: 13 residues. Per the germline V gene, CDR1 is SGHRS and CDR2 is YFSETQ. CDR3 region: CASSREGTDTQYF. As DNA, the CDR3 is TGCGCCAGCAGTCGGGAGGGCACAGATACGCAGTATTTT.

CDR3 DNA sequence: TGTGCCAGCAGCGTAGCCCCGGGCGGAGGCCCAGGTGGCTACACCTTC. Translated, it gives CASSVAPGGGPGGYTF. This chain connects TRBV9 to TRBJ1-2; D ambiguous. The V end was cut by 0 bases, the J end by 7 bases, with 19 bases between. CDR3 length: 16 residues. Germline lookup yields CDR1 SGDLS and CDR2 YYNGEE. Using reference TRBV9 and TRBJ1-2 for the parts outside the CDR3, the full variable domain is DSGVTQTPKHLITATGQRVTLRCSPRSGDLSVYWYQQSLDQGLQFLIQYYNGEERAKGNILERFSAQQFPDLHSELNLSSLELGDSALYFCASSVAPGGGPGGYTFGSGTRLTVV.

A single count supports this clone. The rearrangement joins TRBV7-9 to TRBJ1-3; D is uncertain. The CDR3 has 15 amino acids. The V gene's germline CDR1 is SEHNR and CDR2 FQNEAQ (reference sequence). The V gene lost 1 base and the J gene lost 2 bases, with 9 bases spanning the gap. CDR3 DNA: TGTGCCAGCAGCTTAGTCTCCCTGGCTGGAAACACCATATATTTT. Amino acids: CASSLVSLAGNTIYF.

By share of the sample, this clone is medium-sized (0.01 to 0.1%). This chain connects TRBV6-1 to TRBJ1-1, with a weak D call TRBD1 (5 bases). Trimming left V 1 base short and J 4 bases short, with 13 bases between. Germline CDR1 reads MNHNS; CDR2 reads SASEGT. The CDR3 is made up of 15 amino acids. The CDR3 here is CASSEVWGSGTEAFF. The CDR3 DNA reads as TGTGCCAGCAGTGAAGTGTGGGGGAGTGGCACTGAAGCTTTCTTT.

This chain links TRBV7-2 with TRBJ2-3, with D hard to call. Germline V lookup: CDR1 SGHTA, CDR2 FQGNSA. The V gene lost 2 bases and the J gene lost 6 bases, with 6 bases spanning the gap. CDR3 length equals 12 residues. CDR3 coding DNA: TGTGCCAGCAGCTTATTAATCGATACGCAGTATTTT. Its translation is CASSLLIDTQYF.

V and J are TRBV6-1 and TRBJ2-3, with D perhaps matching TRBD2 (5 bases). Germline V gene data show CDR1 as MNHNS and CDR2 as SASEGT. With 8 bases removed from V and 0 bases from J, the gap between germline ends came to 12 bases. The CDR3 contains 14 residues. The CDR3 spells CASQNRGSTDTQYF. In nucleotides, the CDR3 is TGTGCCAGCCAGAACAGAGGGAGCACAGATACGCAGTATTTT.

The chain employs TRBV20-1 and TRBJ2-7; TRBD1 might be the D (6 bases). Trimming removed 4 bases at V and 3 bases at J, with 7 bases between. The CDR3 is made up of 11 amino acids. Germline-derived CDR1 and CDR2 are DFQATT and SNEGSKA (reference sequence). CDR3 in DNA: TGCAGTGCTAAAGGGGGCTACGAGCAGTACTTC. Residues: CSAKGGYEQYF.

The chain joins TRBV11-2 to TRBJ1-2; D is undetermined. CDR3 length: 11 residues. From germline, CDR1 is SGHAT and CDR2 FQNNGV. Trimming took off 6 bases at V and 0 bases at J, with 2 bases between the two ends. In DNA form, the CDR3 reads TGTGCCAGCAGTACTAACTATGGCTACACCTTC. This translates into CASSTNYGYTF.

The rearrangement links TRBV11-2 to TRBJ1-2; the D gene is possibly TRBD1 (5 bases). V lost 5 bases and J 8 bases, leaving 18 bases between the germline ends. There are 14 residues in the CDR3. Germline-derived CDR1 and CDR2 are SGHAT and FQNNGV. The CDR3 coding sequence is TGTGCCAGCAGCACAGGATGGGCCAGAATCGGCTACACCTTC. It is translated as CASSTGWARIGYTF.

This chain joins TRBV4-1 and TRBJ1-6, with no clear D. The CDR3 is 14 amino acids. V dropped 4 bases and J dropped 10 bases, with 14 bases sitting between them. CDR1 MGHRA and CDR2 YSYEKL come from the germline V gene. CDR3 residues: CASSRWSEESPLHF. The DNA of the CDR3 is TGCGCCAGCAGCCGATGGAGTGAAGAATCACCCCTCCACTTT.

The table lists this clone with a few counts. The rearrangement joins TRBV6-6 to TRBJ2-7, with 13 bases fitting TRBD2. Losses at the gene ends were 6 bases for V and 3 bases for J; bases not matched to a gene: 2. This CDR3 is built from 14 residues. Germline CDR1 reads MNHNY; CDR2 reads SVGAGI (reference sequence). The DNA of the CDR3 is TGTGCCAGCAGCAGGACTAGCGGGGGCTACGAGCAGTACTTC. Protein sequence: CASSRTSGGYEQYF.

This clone qualifies as large. The chain links TRBV7-8 to TRBJ2-2; 11 bases are shared with TRBD2. The ends lost 5 bases at V and 6 bases at J; junction bases unmatched: 5. This CDR3 has 15 amino acids. Per germline, CDR1 SGHVS and CDR2 FQNEAQ. The CDR3 sequence: CASSVSGGGPGELFF. The CDR3 nucleotides are TGTGCCAGCAGCGTTAGCGGGGGGGGCCCCGGGGAGCTGTTTTTT. Full variable domain (outside the CDR3, taken from reference TRBV7-8 and TRBJ2-2): GAGVSQSPRYKVAKRGQDVALRCDPISGHVSLFWYQQALGQGPEFLTYFQNEAQLDKSGLPSDRFFAERPEGSVSTLKIQRTQQEDSAVYLCASSVSGGGPGELFFGEGSRLTVL.

This chain joins TRBV19 and TRBJ1-2; D may be TRBD1 (6 bases). In germline, CDR1 is LNHDA, CDR2 SQIVND (reference sequence). The ends were cut back, 2 bases at V and 4 bases at J, with 8 bases in the middle. The CDR3 spans 13 residues. In nucleotides, the CDR3 is TGTGCCAGTAGTATATCAGGGGCCTATGGCTACACCTTC. Its translation: CASSISGAYGYTF.

This chain uses TRBV28 with TRBJ2-3, with D possibly being TRBD1 or TRBD2 (5 bases each). Germline assignment: CDR1 MDHEN and CDR2 SYDVKM. Trimming stripped 4 bases from V and 3 bases from J, with 14 bases between. CDR3 length equals 15 residues. The CDR3 here is CASSSPGAVTDTQYF. The CDR3 coding sequence is TGTGCCAGCAGTTCCCCCGGGGCCGTTACAGATACGCAGTATTTT.

This chain connects TRBV6-6 to TRBJ2-2; maybe TRBD1 (6 bases). The V and J ends lost 5 bases and 4 bases respectively, with 11 bases between them. This CDR3 contains 14 residues. Germline-derived CDR1 and CDR2 are MNHNY and SVGAGI (reference sequence). The CDR3 protein is CASSGEGVTGELFF. CDR3 coding DNA: TGTGCCAGCAGTGGTGAGGGGGTCACCGGGGAGCTGTTTTTT.

The rearrangement uses TRBV5-1 and TRBJ1-2, with D perhaps matching TRBD1 (5 bases). The germline V gene has CDR1 SGHRS and CDR2 YFSETQ. The CDR3 is made up of 14 amino acids. Trimming left V 0 bases short and J 6 bases short, with 12 bases between. For the CDR3, the DNA is TGCGCCAGCAGCTTGGGACAGCTCGACGATGGCTACACCTTC. It encodes CASSLGQLDDGYTF.

This clone has just a few counts. The genes are TRBV5-1 and TRBJ2-7; TRBD1 matches at 11 bases. The trim removed 1 base at V and 5 bases at J, leaving 5 bases unmatched. This CDR3 spans 15 amino acids. Germline CDR1 is SGHRS and CDR2 is YFSETQ. As DNA, the CDR3 is TGCGCCAGCAGCTTGATGGGACAGGGGGGAGACGAGCAGTACTTC. It is translated as CASSLMGQGGDEQYF.

The chain's CDR3 is CASSLGLGLAGVTDTQYF. CDR3 sequence (DNA): TGTGCCAGCAGCTTAGGTCTGGGACTAGCGGGGGTCACAGATACGCAGTATTTT. V and J are TRBV7-3 and TRBJ2-3; TRBD2 aligns across 14 bases. The junction had 6 bases not matched to a gene; V was cut back by 2 bases and J by 2 bases. CDR1 and CDR2 (germline): SGHTA, FQGTGA. This CDR3 spans 18 amino acids.

The V gene is TRBV19, the J gene TRBJ2-3; the D is unclear. Trimming stripped 10 bases from V and 0 bases from J, with 11 bases between. Germline V gene lookup returns CDR1 LNHDA and CDR2 SQIVND (reference sequence). The CDR3 contains 13 residues. The CDR3 loop is CATAASSTDTQYF. The CDR3 bases are TGTGCCACGGCCGCATCTAGCACAGATACGCAGTATTTT.

This chain links TRBV5-1 with TRBJ2-3; D uncertain. V shed 0 bases and J shed 1 base, with 9 bases lying between them. Per germline, CDR1 SGHRS and CDR2 YFSETQ. The CDR3 is 15 amino acids. CDR3 sequence: CASSLEQIRTDTQYF. The CDR3 DNA is TGCGCCAGCAGCTTGGAGCAGATACGCACAGATACGCAGTATTTT.

This clone was seen only a few times. The chain joins TRBV6-1 to TRBJ2-2; D uncertain. Trimming took 7 bases from V and 0 from J, leaving 9 bases between them. Germline assignment: CDR1 MNHNS and CDR2 SASEGT. The CDR3 length is 14 residues. The CDR3 nucleotides read TGTGCCAGCATGGTCGGACCGAACACCGGGGAGCTGTTTTTT. Translation gives CASMVGPNTGELFF.

This clone came up a few times. Other DNA variants within this sample encode the same CDR3. This chain connects TRBV9 to TRBJ1-5; D gene ambiguous. The CDR3 spans 14 residues. Trimming shortened V by 7 bases and J by 1 base, and 12 bases separated the two germline ends. Germline V gene sequence: CDR1 SGDLS, CDR2 YYNGEE. The CDR3 sequence: CASGAGGSNQPQHF. The DNA of the CDR3 is TGTGCCAGCGGCGCTGGTGGAAGCAATCAGCCCCAGCATTTT.

The chain combines TRBV5-6 with TRBJ1-2, with 11 bases fitting TRBD1. V trimming: 2 bases; J trimming: 7 bases; junction bases outside the gene matches: 4. Germline-derived CDR1 and CDR2 are SGHDT and YYEEEE. The CDR3 totals 14 residues. The CDR3 protein is CASSFGQGASGYTF. The CDR3 DNA follows: TGTGCCAGCAGCTTTGGACAGGGGGCTTCTGGCTACACCTTC.

The V and J genes are TRBV5-1 and TRBJ1-2; D possibly corresponds to TRBD1 (6 bases). V dropped 4 bases and J dropped 6 bases, with 10 bases sitting between them. Per the germline V gene, CDR1 is SGHRS and CDR2 is YFSETQ. CDR3 size: 12 residues. The CDR3 nucleotides are TGCGCCAGCAGCAGGACAGCGGATGGCTACACCTTC. Encoded protein: CASSRTADGYTF.

The genes are TRBV5-3 and TRBJ1-5; D is unclear. TRBV5-3 is an ORF, and what it does is uncertain. Deletions cut 8 bases from V and 3 bases from J, with 3 bases between. This CDR3 contains 10 residues. The CDR3 DNA follows: TGTGCCAGGCCCAATCAGCCCCAGCATTTT. It encodes CARPNQPQHF.

A single count supports this clone. CDR3 DNA: TGTGCCAGCAGTGGAGACTATAACGGGGCGCAGTATTTT. This encodes CASSGDYNGAQYF. The chain joins TRBV2 to TRBJ2-3; tentatively, D is TRBD2 (5 bases). The V end lost 4 bases, the J end lost 10 bases, and 15 bases lay between the germline ends. Germline V gene sequence: CDR1 SNHLY, CDR2 FYNNEI. The CDR3 has 13 residues.

On this clone: A read error may account for a junction end that differs from germline. V and J are TRBV19 and TRBJ1-2, with TRBD1 matching 7 bases. From germline, CDR1 is LNHDA and CDR2 SQIVND (reference sequence). This CDR3 is built from 12 residues. DNA for the CDR3: TGTGCCAGTAGTATAGGGACAGGACAGTCTTCCTTC. This codes for CASSIGTGQSSF.

The chain has TRBV14 and TRBJ1-5; D is uncertain. Trimming removed 0 bases from V and 6 bases from J, with 3 bases in between. In germline, CDR1 is SGHDN, CDR2 FVKESK. The CDR3 totals 12 residues. The CDR3 sequence: CASSQDGQPQHF. The CDR3 DNA follows: TGTGCCAGCAGCCAAGATGGTCAGCCCCAGCATTTT.

CDR3 nucleotide sequence: TGTGCCAGCAGCCCTCGGGGGGGGACCTACGAGCAGTACTTC. Translated, it gives CASSPRGGTYEQYF. V usage is TRBV28 and J usage is TRBJ2-7, with TRBD2 identical over 8 bases. CDR1 is MDHEN, CDR2 SYDVKM, per germline. The length of the CDR3 is 14 residues. With V trimmed by 6 bases and J by 2 bases, 6 bases remained unmatched. The whole variable domain, remainder taken from reference TRBV28 and TRBJ2-7, is DVKVTQSSRYLVKRTGEKVFLECVQDMDHENMFWYRQDPGLGLRLIYFSYDVKMKEKGDIPEGYSVSREKKERFSLILESASTNQTSMYLCASSPRGGTYEQYFGPGTRLTVT.